The rows below give T cell receptor beta chains drawn from one sample of a study of vaccination and CD4 T cells after COVID-19. Using its own MiXCR run on the PCR reads, TCRdb lists one record per CDR3 protein. The sample has about 9,800 distinct CDR3 sequences; around 38% are singletons. These receptors' antigens are unknown. Sequencing input: CD4+ T cells from blood, cultured in vitro. All receptors derive from a human donor in good health. The CDR3 runs from the conserved cysteine through the conserved F or W. Fields, in order: D gene, J gene, clone size, CDR3 length, V gene, CDR3 protein, CDR3 DNA. D genes are given only for firm matches. Clone size, where shown, is once, few, many, or a class for clones that have expanded.

.	TRBJ2-5	.	13	TRBV5-1	CASTSATEETQYF	TGCGCCAGCACTTCAGCGACGGAAGAGACCCAGTACTTC
.	TRBJ1-3	.	14	TRBV6-1	CASSQLVQGNTIYF	TGTGCCAGCAGTCAGTTGGTCCAGGGAAACACCATATATTTT
TRBD1	TRBJ2-7	.	12	TRBV6-5	CASSSSGGEQYF	TGTGCCAGCAGTTCCTCAGGGGGCGAGCAGTACTTC
.	TRBJ2-3	few	15	TRBV20-1	CSARDLTKSTDTQYF	TGCAGTGCTAGAGATCTAACAAAAAGCACAGATACGCAGTATTTT
TRBD1	TRBJ2-1	.	15	TRBV2	CASSVGTGKVNEQFF	TGTGCCAGCAGTGTTGGGACAGGGAAAGTTAATGAGCAGTTCTTC
.	TRBJ1-2	few	16	TRBV4-1	CASSQDSQRANYGYTF	TGCGCCAGCAGCCAAGACAGCCAGAGGGCTAACTATGGCTACACCTTC
.	TRBJ2-5	few	11	TRBV7-9	CASSLAETQYF	TGTGCCAGCAGCTTAGCAGAGACCCAGTACTTC
.	TRBJ1-5	few	15	TRBV7-8	CASSPPGSGNQPQHF	TGTGCCAGCAGCCCGCCAGGGTCTGGCAATCAGCCCCAGCATTTT
TRBD1	TRBJ1-2	.	13	TRBV5-4	CALGTGFFYGYTF	TGTGCCCTAGGGACAGGGTTCTTCTATGGCTACACCTTC
TRBD1	TRBJ1-1	few	15	TRBV6-1	CASRGQVNFNTEAFF	TGTGCCAGCCGCGGACAGGTCAACTTTAACACTGAAGCTTTCTTT
.	TRBJ1-2	.	13	TRBV7-2	CASSLAFQSGYTF	TGTGCCAGCAGCTTAGCTTTTCAGAGTGGCTACACCTTC
.	TRBJ1-1	once	11	TRBV4-1	CASSQDQLAFF	TGCGCCAGCAGCCAAGATCAGCTTGCTTTCTTT
.	TRBJ2-7	.	14	TRBV7-9	CASSLAGSSYEQYF	TGTGCCAGCAGCTTAGCAGGTAGCTCCTACGAGCAGTACTTC
.	TRBJ1-2	.	12	TRBV11-2	CASSRGGGQYTF	TGTGCCAGCAGCCGCGGGGGCGGCCAATACACCTTC
TRBD2	TRBJ2-2	.	17	TRBV7-8	CASSPPLRLAGAGELFF	TGTGCCAGCAGCCCACCGTTGCGGCTAGCGGGGGCCGGGGAGCTGTTTTTT
.	TRBJ1-2	.	19	TRBV7-8	CASSNLRVSILSANYGYTF	TGTGCCAGCAGCAACTTACGGGTCTCCATCCTTTCCGCTAACTATGGCTACACCTTC
.	TRBJ2-6	few	15	TRBV7-9	CASSTTDSGANVLTF	TGTGCCAGCAGCACGACAGACTCTGGGGCCAACGTCCTGACTTTC
.	TRBJ2-2	.	14	TRBV20-1	CSASGGWNTGELFF	TGCAGTGCCTCGGGCGGGTGGAACACCGGGGAGCTGTTTTTT
.	TRBJ1-2	few	13	TRBV25-1	CASSGSGREGYTF	TGTGCCAGCAGTGGATCAGGGAGGGAGGGCTACACCTTC
TRBD2	TRBJ2-1	.	15	TRBV12-3/TRBV12-4	CASSPSGSSYNEQFF	TGTGCCAGCTCTCCGAGCGGGAGCTCCTACAATGAGCAGTTCTTC
.	TRBJ1-6	few	14	TRBV4-3	CASSARTVNSPLHF	TGCGCCAGCAGCGCCCGGACAGTTAATTCACCCCTCCACTTT
.	TRBJ1-2	.	14	TRBV12-3/TRBV12-4	CASSLAPGGYGYTF	TGTGCCAGCAGTTTAGCGCCCGGGGGCTATGGCTACACCTTC
.	TRBJ2-5	.	13	TRBV6-5	CASSYTVQETQYF	TGTGCCAGCAGTTACACCGTACAAGAGACCCAGTACTTC
.	TRBJ1-2	.	10	TRBV29-1	CSVWDDGYTF	TGCAGCGTTTGGGATGACGGCTACACCTTC
TRBD1	TRBJ1-2	few	15	TRBV19	CASTLDRDPNYGYTF	TGTGCCAGTACCCTGGACAGGGACCCTAACTATGGCTACACCTTC
.	TRBJ2-3	.	15	TRBV10-1	CASSESGLGADTQYF	TGCGCCAGCAGTGAGTCGGGACTGGGAGCAGATACGCAGTATTTT
.	TRBJ1-2	few	14	TRBV27	CASSPGPSAGGYTF	TGTGCCAGCAGTCCCGGGCCCTCGGCGGGTGGCTACACCTTC
.	TRBJ2-1	few	17	TRBV6-2/TRBV6-3	CASSYVQGSPSYNEQFF	TGTGCCAGCAGTTACGTTCAGGGTTCCCCAAGTTACAATGAGCAGTTCTTC
.	TRBJ1-2	few	12	TRBV19	CASSIESYGYTF	TGTGCCAGTAGTATTGAATCCTATGGCTACACCTTC
.	TRBJ2-4	.	12	TRBV6-1	CASSAEDWTEYF	TGTGCCAGCAGCGCAGAGGATTGGACGGAGTACTTC
.	TRBJ1-2	.	10	TRBV30	CAWSGGSPTF	TGTGCCTGGAGTGGGGGGTCTCCCACCTTC
TRBD1	TRBJ2-3	few	13	TRBV20-1	CSPDRAGTDTQYF	TGCAGTCCCGACAGGGCGGGCACAGATACGCAGTATTTT
.	TRBJ2-3	.	13	TRBV19	CASSAGRKDTQYF	TGTGCCAGTAGTGCGGGGAGAAAAGATACGCAGTATTTT
TRBD1	TRBJ2-7	once	14	TRBV6-2/TRBV6-3	CASREKRQGREQYF	TGTGCCAGCAGGGAGAAGAGACAGGGACGCGAGCAGTACTTC
TRBD2	TRBJ2-3	.	19	TRBV18	CASSPRASGGSHHTDTQYF	TGTGCCAGCTCACCACGGGCTAGCGGGGGGTCCCATCACACAGATACGCAGTATTTT
.	TRBJ2-6	few	16	TRBV7-2	CASSRQRVSGANVLTF	TGTGCCAGCAGCCGCCAGCGCGTCTCTGGGGCCAACGTCCTGACTTTC
.	TRBJ1-2	.	12	TRBV12-3/TRBV12-4	CASSPGPYGYTF	TGTGCCAGCAGTCCAGGACCCTATGGCTACACCTTC
.	TRBJ1-4	.	11	TRBV20-1	CSSTDNEKLFF	TGCAGCAGCACTGATAATGAAAAACTGTTTTTT
.	TRBJ2-5	few	14	TRBV19	CASSIGGLGETQYF	TGTGCCAGTAGTATTGGGGGGCTAGGGGAGACCCAGTACTTC
.	TRBJ2-7	.	17	TRBV27	CASSLYGAGFTSSEQYF	TGTGCCAGCAGTCTCTATGGGGCGGGGTTCACCTCCTCCGAGCAGTACTTC
TRBD2	TRBJ2-1	.	13	TRBV29-1	CSVARETVDEQFF	TGCAGCGTGGCGCGGGAGACGGTAGATGAGCAGTTCTTC
.	TRBJ2-3	.	12	TRBV11-2	CASSLQTDTQYF	TGTGCCAGCAGCTTACAGACAGATACGCAGTATTTT
.	TRBJ2-2	.	17	TRBV28	CASSPPRAGTHTGELFF	TGTGCCAGCAGCCCGCCCCGGGCGGGGACACACACCGGGGAGCTGTTTTTT